These 26 T cell receptor beta chains came from one sample sequenced in a study of T cells after yellow fever vaccination. TCRdb analysed the 5' RACE reads with MiXCR anew, one entry per CDR3 protein. The sample shows around 250,000 distinct CDR3 sequences, less than 8.5% of them seen only once. Sample: CD4+ T cells sorted from PBMCs, taken 15 days after the yellow fever booster vaccination. These receptors originate from a man younger than 40 who received the YFV17D yellow fever vaccine.

J is TRBJ1-4 and V is TRBV4-2; D ambiguous. This CDR3 comprises 15 residues. Per germline, CDR1 LGHNA and CDR2 YNFKEQ. The V gene lost 0 bases and the J gene lost 0 bases, with 5 bases spanning the gap. This chain's CDR3 is CASSQDSSTNEKLFF. The CDR3 region has the DNA TGTGCCAGCAGCCAAGACAGTTCAACTAATGAAAAACTGTTTTTT.

V gene TRBV4-3 combines with J gene TRBJ1-2; no clear D gene. Trimming stripped 0 bases from V and 1 base from J, with 9 bases between. The germline CDR1 and CDR2 sequences are LGHNA and YSLEER. The CDR3 extends over 15 amino acids. The CDR3 reads CASSQELGVNYGYTF. For the CDR3, the DNA is TGCGCCAGCAGCCAAGAATTGGGTGTTAACTATGGCTACACCTTC.

The CDR3 sequence is CSVKDSLNTEAFF. CDR3 DNA sequence: TGCAGCGTTAAGGACAGCCTGAACACTGAAGCTTTCTTT. V gene TRBV29-1 combines with J gene TRBJ1-1; tentative D call: TRBD1 (6 bases). Looked up from germline, CDR1 is SQVTM and CDR2 is ANQGSEA. The CDR3 consists of 13 residues. Trimming left V 5 bases short and J 0 bases short, with 10 bases between.

This clonotype was seen a handful of times. The chain recombines TRBV6-5 with TRBJ2-1; D may correspond to TRBD1 or TRBD2 (5 bases each). The CDR3 is 16 amino acids. Deletions cut 0 bases from V and 8 bases from J, with 17 bases between. Germline V gene sequence: CDR1 MNHEY, CDR2 SVGAGI. CDR3 DNA: TGTGCCAGCAGTTACTCTGGGGGTTACCCCCCCTATGAGCAGTTCTTC. Amino acids: CASSYSGGYPPYEQFF.

This clonotype has just a few counts. The chain combines TRBV4-3 with TRBJ2-2; no reliable D call. The length of the CDR3 is 15 residues. The germline CDR1 and CDR2 sequences are LGHNA and YSLEER. V lost 0 bases, J lost 6 bases, and 11 bases lay in between. The CDR3, as DNA: TGCGCCAGCAGCCAAGAGATTCCAGGCGCCGGGGAGCTGTTTTTT. Residues: CASSQEIPGAGELFF.

The table lists this clonotype with a few counts. The V and J genes are TRBV4-2 and TRBJ2-3; the D gene could be TRBD1 or TRBD2 (5 bases each). V lost 5 bases and J lost 0, with 12 bases in between. In germline, CDR1 is LGHNA, CDR2 YNFKEQ. CDR3 length: 15 residues. The CDR3 DNA follows: TGTGCCAGCAGCTTCCGGGACCGTAGCACAGATACGCAGTATTTT. Amino acids: CASSFRDRSTDTQYF.

The gene calls are TRBV18 and TRBJ2-1; the D is unclear. CDR1 and CDR2 (germline): KGHSH, LQKENI. This CDR3 contains 14 residues. Trimming pared 3 bases from V and 8 bases from J, leaving 14 bases between. This CDR3 is CASSPLSGIDEQFF. The CDR3 DNA reads TGTGCCAGCTCACCCCTCTCCGGCATCGATGAGCAGTTCTTC.

V gene TRBV5-1 combines with J gene TRBJ2-7, with 10 bases matching TRBD1. This CDR3 comprises 17 residues. J lost 6 bases, V lost 0 bases, and 12 bases had no gene match. Germline V gene sequence: CDR1 SGHRS, CDR2 YFSETQ. CDR3 in DNA: TGCGCCAGCAGCTTGGCCTTGCGCCGGGACAGGGGAAGCGAGCAGTACTTC. Protein product: CASSLALRRDRGSEQYF. Looking up the rest from reference TRBV5-1 and TRBJ2-7 gives the full variable domain: KAGVTQTPRYLIKTRGQQVTLSCSPISGHRSVSWYQQTPGQGLQFLFEYFSETQRNKGNFPGRFSGRQFSNSRSEMNVSTLELGDSALYLCASSLALRRDRGSEQYFGPGTRLTVT.

This rearrangement joins TRBV6-1 to TRBJ2-2, with D perhaps TRBD1 (6 bases). This CDR3 contains 15 residues. V gave up 7 bases and J gave up 6 bases, with 18 bases separating them. CDR1 and CDR2 from the germline V gene are MNHNS and SASEGT. CDR3 residues: CASTMTGPTSGELFF. The DNA of the CDR3 is TGTGCCAGCACCATGACAGGCCCAACCTCCGGGGAGCTGTTTTTT.

The V gene is TRBV28, the J gene TRBJ2-5, with D tentatively TRBD1 (5 bases). The V and J ends lost 7 bases and 3 bases respectively, with 12 bases between them. The V gene's germline CDR1 is MDHEN and CDR2 SYDVKM. The CDR3 totals 13 residues. For the CDR3, the DNA is TGTGCCAGCACAGGGCGGATGGAAGAGACCCAGTACTTC. Protein product: CASTGRMEETQYF.

This clonotype showed up many times. The rearrangement uses TRBV20-1 and TRBJ2-3, with 10 bases matching TRBD2. V trimming: 1 base; J trimming: 4 bases; junction bases outside the gene matches: 5. This CDR3 has 15 amino acids. Germline CDR1 and CDR2: DFQATT and SNEGSKA (reference sequence). The CDR3 spells CSARGASGSSDTQYF. As DNA, the CDR3 is TGCAGTGCTAGAGGAGCTAGCGGGAGTTCAGATACGCAGTATTTT.

This clonotype occurred a few times. The chain couples TRBV4-3 to TRBJ2-1, with 9 bases fitting TRBD2. CDR1 is LGHNA and CDR2 is YSLEER in the germline V gene. The V gene end was trimmed by 0 bases and the J gene end by 4 bases; junction bases not matched to a gene: 4. This CDR3 is 16 amino acids long. CDR3 DNA: TGCGCCAGCAGCCAAGATGCAGCGGGAGGTTACAATGAGCAGTTCTTC. Translated, it gives CASSQDAAGGYNEQFF.

This clonotype was counted at least ten times. The chain combines TRBV7-2 with TRBJ2-1, with TRBD1 matching over 8 bases. This CDR3 has 13 residues. The V segment lost 3 bases and the J segment 9 bases; nucleotides outside the gene matches: 4. Germline lookup yields CDR1 SGHTA and CDR2 FQGNSA. CDR3 bases: TGTGCCAGCAGCTTGGGGACAGGCATTGAGCAGTTCTTC. This translates into CASSLGTGIEQFF.

This chain connects TRBV4-2 to TRBJ1-2; possible D gene TRBD1, 5 bases. With 1 base removed from V and 10 bases from J, the gap between germline ends came to 13 bases. CDR1 and CDR2 from the germline V gene are LGHNA and YNFKEQ. This CDR3 is 13 amino acids long. The CDR3: CASSQGDGTDYTF. In DNA, the CDR3 is TGTGCCAGCAGCCAAGGTGATGGGACCGACTACACCTTC.

The rearrangement uses TRBV14 and TRBJ1-3; D gene uncertain. Per germline, CDR1 SGHDN and CDR2 FVKESK. The CDR3 contains 12 residues. Trimming removed 3 bases from V and 5 bases from J, with 5 bases in between. This CDR3 is CASSQDRNTIYF. The CDR3 DNA reads TGTGCCAGCAGCCAGGACCGAAACACCATATATTTT.

This clonotype was counted many times. One junction end does not reproduce the germline sequence, and a read error may be involved. V is TRBV5-1 and J is TRBJ2-1; D unresolved. Germline V gene sequence: CDR1 SGHRS, CDR2 YFSETQ. The CDR3 has 15 amino acids. The CDR3 reads CASSLTGSSYNEQFF. DNA of the CDR3: TGTGCCAGCAGCTTAACCGGTAGCTCCTACAATGAGCAGTTCTTC.

This clonotype occurred many times. This chain joins TRBV5-1 and TRBJ2-1; D is unclear. The CDR3 extends over 13 amino acids. The germline V gene encodes CDR1 SGHRS and CDR2 YFSETQ. Trimming took 5 bases from V and 5 from J, leaving 11 bases between them. In nucleotides, the CDR3 is TGCGCCAGCAGGCCACAGACCGACAATGAGCAGTTCTTC. Protein product: CASRPQTDNEQFF.

This clonotype has a handful of counts. V usage is TRBV29-1 and J usage is TRBJ2-1, with 10 bases identical to TRBD2. CDR1 is SQVTM, CDR2 ANQGSEA, per germline. CDR3 length: 15 amino acids. In DNA, the CDR3 is TGCACCTACTGGGGGGGGACTAGCGTATACAATGAGCAGTTCTTC. It specifies CTYWGGTSVYNEQFF.

This clonotype was seen a few times. Because the CDR3 is missing its conserved closing phenylalanine or tryptophan, this is likely a read error. It is unclear where the CDR3 begins or ends on the DNA, so no DNA is shown, and the CDR3 is as TCRdb lists it. V is TRBV4-2 and J is TRBJ2-1; no check of the table's D call, TRBD2, against the DNA was made. Germline loops: CDR1 LGHNA, CDR2 YNFKEQ. The CDR3 contains 13 residues when both ends are counted. This chain's CDR3 is CASSQGSGRALSI.

About this clonotype itself: A read error may account for a junction end that differs from germline. This sequence joins TRBV2 and TRBJ2-3; no firm D call. Per germline, CDR1 SNHLY and CDR2 FYNNEI. This CDR3 region has 14 residues. Here the CDR3 reads CASRPPGRRDAQYF. The CDR3 DNA sequence: TGTGCCAGCAGGCCCCCTGGCAGGAGAGATGCGCAGTATTTT.

This clonotype has more than one count but fewer than ten. V is TRBV28 and J is TRBJ2-1; D is undetermined. This CDR3 has 11 amino acids. Germline-derived CDR1 and CDR2 are MDHEN and SYDVKM. Trimming removed 5 bases at V and 5 bases at J, with 4 bases between. Written as DNA, the CDR3 is TGTGCCAGCAGTATTCACAATGAGCAGTTCTTC. Protein sequence: CASSIHNEQFF.

This clonotype showed up just a few times. Here the CDR3 reads CASRAGSSYEQYF. CDR3 bases: TGTGCCAGCAGGGCGGGATCCTCCTACGAGCAGTACTTC. The chain recombines TRBV7-2 with TRBJ2-7, with D possibly being TRBD2 (6 bases). The length of the CDR3 is 13 residues. V lost 6 bases to trimming and J lost 0 bases, with 9 bases between them. From germline, CDR1 is SGHTA and CDR2 FQGNSA.

The sample holds a few counts of this clonotype. This chain joins TRBV12-5 and TRBJ2-3, with 10 bases fitting TRBD2. The CDR3 length is 17 residues. Trimming removed 5 bases from V and 0 bases from J; junction bases left unmatched: 8. The germline V gene has CDR1 LGHNT and CDR2 FRNRAP. DNA of the CDR3: TGTGCTAGTGGTCCACCGGGACTAGCGACTAGCACAGATACGCAGTATTTT. The encoded protein is CASGPPGLATSTDTQYF. Filled out from reference TRBV12-5 and TRBJ2-3, the complete variable domain reads DARVTQTPRHKVTEMGQEVTMRCQPILGHNTVFWYRQTMMQGLELLAYFRNRAPLDDSGMPKDRFSAEMPDATLATLKIQPSEPRDSAVYFCASGPPGLATSTDTQYFGPGTRLTVL.

This clonotype has only a few counts. V usage is TRBV20-1 and J usage is TRBJ1-1; a possible D gene is TRBD1 (5 bases). The V end lost 3 bases, the J end lost 1 base, and 6 bases lay between the germline ends. Per germline, CDR1 DFQATT and CDR2 SNEGSKA (reference sequence). CDR3 length: 12 amino acids. The CDR3 sequence: CSARGENTEAFF. In nucleotides, the CDR3 is TGCAGTGCTAGGGGGGAGAACACTGAAGCTTTCTTT.

This clonotype was counted a few times. The rearrangement links TRBV10-3 to TRBJ2-7; a weak D match, TRBD1 (5 bases). The V gene's germline CDR1 is ENHRY and CDR2 SYGVKD. V was cut by 4 bases and J by 5 bases, with 12 bases left in between. The CDR3 covers 13 residues. CDR3 bases: TGTGCCATCAGTGTACAGGCTCCTGACGAGCAGTACTTC. Protein product: CAISVQAPDEQYF.

The genes are TRBV5-1 and TRBJ2-7, with a possible D match to TRBD1 (5 bases). The CDR3 spans 15 residues. Germline V gene lookup returns CDR1 SGHRS and CDR2 YFSETQ. V was pared by 1 base and J by 5 bases, with 16 bases between. CDR3 DNA sequence: TGCGCCAGCAGCTTGCGGACCTCAAGGGGCGACGAGCAGTACTTC. Its protein product is CASSLRTSRGDEQYF. Full variable domain (missing parts from reference TRBV5-1 and TRBJ2-7): KAGVTQTPRYLIKTRGQQVTLSCSPISGHRSVSWYQQTPGQGLQFLFEYFSETQRNKGNFPGRFSGRQFSNSRSEMNVSTLELGDSALYLCASSLRTSRGDEQYFGPGTRLTVT.